What follows are 30 T cell receptor beta chains derived from one specimen sequenced in a study of cytotoxic CD8 clonotypes in ibrutinib-treated CLL. The assay was immunoSEQ multiplex PCR, and TCRdb's table has in-frame clones only and misses some. Of about 30,000 clones listed, around 60% are singletons. The sample consisted of PBMCs, taken before ibrutinib treatment. The receptors derive from a human donor with chronic lymphocytic leukemia.

The rearrangement uses TRBV20-1 and TRBJ2-7; 13 bases fit TRBD2. V trimming: 5 bases; J trimming: 10 bases; junction bases outside the gene matches: 2. Per germline, CDR1 DFQATT and CDR2 SNEGSKA (reference sequence). This CDR3 comprises 11 residues. DNA of the CDR3: TGCAGTGCTTGGACTAGCGGGAGTCAGTACTTC. This sequence encodes CSAWTSGSQYF.

In its sample, this clone was seen a few times. The chain is built from TRBV15 and TRBJ1-5; D gene uncertain. V lost 1 base and J lost 5, with 18 bases in between. Per germline, CDR1 LNHNV and CDR2 YYDKDF (reference sequence). This CDR3 is built from 17 residues. CDR3 nucleotides: TGTGCCACCAGCAGAGGGGGTTTCCGGGATCGACATCAGCCCCAGCATTTT. Protein sequence: CATSRGGFRDRHQPQHF.

The chain employs TRBV6-1 and TRBJ1-5; D is unresolved. The CDR3 is 15 residues long. Trimming removed 4 bases at V and 1 base at J, with 11 bases between. Germline loops: CDR1 MNHNS, CDR2 SASEGT. The CDR3 DNA sequence: TGTGCCAGCAGTGTAAAGGCGACAAGCAATCAGCCCCAGCATTTT. It codes for CASSVKATSNQPQHF.

The chain joins TRBV6-6 to TRBJ2-7, with D possibly being TRBD1 or TRBD2 (5 bases each). Germline V gene data show CDR1 as MNHNY and CDR2 as SVGAGI (reference sequence). The CDR3 runs 14 residues. Trimming pared 0 bases from V and 6 bases from J, leaving 12 bases between. CDR3 DNA: TGTGCCAGCAGTTACTCGAGAGGGGTGAGCGAGCAGTACTTC. Translated, it gives CASSYSRGVSEQYF.

The genes are TRBV7-2 and TRBJ2-7; 7 bases match TRBD2. The germline CDR1 and CDR2 sequences are SGHTA and FQGNSA. The CDR3 has 15 residues. After removal of 5 bases from V and 3 bases from J, the junction contained 10 bases not matched to a gene. For the CDR3, the DNA is TGTGCCAGCAGCCCAAGCGGGGCCCGGCACTACGAGCAGTACTTC. As protein: CASSPSGARHYEQYF. The full variable domain, its missing parts supplied by reference TRBV7-2 and TRBJ2-7, is GAGVSQSPSNKVTEKGKDVELRCDPISGHTALYWYRQSLGQGLEFLIYFQGNSAPDKSGLPSDRFSAERTGGSVSTLTIQRTQQEDSAVYLCASSPSGARHYEQYFGPGTRLTVT.

V usage is TRBV7-9 and J usage is TRBJ2-1; 8 nucleotides line up with TRBD2. V shed 4 bases and J 2 bases; nucleotides not matched to a gene: 10. Looked up from germline, CDR1 is SEHNR and CDR2 is FQNEAQ (reference sequence). This CDR3 is 17 amino acids long. The CDR3 bases are TGTGCCAGCAGCTCTCCCCCGTTTAGCGGGGCCTACAATGAGCAGTTCTTC. Translation gives CASSSPPFSGAYNEQFF.

This clone was counted only a few times. CDR3 nucleotides: TGTGCCAGCAGTGAAATCTATAGCAATCAGCCCCAGCATTTT. Its translation: CASSEIYSNQPQHF. This chain uses TRBV2 with TRBJ1-5; D is unclear. CDR3 length: 14 residues. The germline V gene has CDR1 SNHLY and CDR2 FYNNEI. V was trimmed by 2 bases and J by 0 bases, leaving 5 bases between them. Complete variable domain (other parts from reference TRBV2 and TRBJ1-5): EPEVTQTPSHQVTQMGQEVILRCVPISNHLYFYWYRQILGQKVEFLVSFYNNEISEKSEIFDDQFSVERPDGSNFTLKIRSTKLEDSAMYFCASSEIYSNQPQHFGDGTRLSIL.

This clone has more than one count but fewer than ten. The DNA for the CDR3 is TGTGCCAGCTCACCCCAAGGAAACACCATATATTTT. As protein: CASSPQGNTIYF. This rearrangement joins TRBV18 to TRBJ1-3, with no clear D. Trimming shortened V by 3 bases and J by 4 bases, and 4 bases separated the two germline ends. This CDR3 is built from 12 residues. Germline V lookup: CDR1 KGHSH, CDR2 LQKENI.

J is TRBJ2-3 and V is TRBV2; TRBD1 might be the D (5 bases). The CDR3 spans 14 residues. Germline assignment: CDR1 SNHLY and CDR2 FYNNEI. The V and J ends lost 7 bases and 1 base respectively, with 12 bases between them. The CDR3 region has the DNA TGTGCCAGCATGCAGGGTCGGGGCACAGATACGCAGTATTTT. It codes for CASMQGRGTDTQYF.

The chain has TRBV18 and TRBJ2-5; 8 bases line up with TRBD2. The CDR3 extends over 15 amino acids. CDR1 is KGHSH, CDR2 LQKENI, per germline. V dropped 3 bases and J dropped 1; count of bases not matched to a gene: 4. The CDR3 nucleotides read TGTGCCAGCTCACCGCGACTAGCGCTCCAAGAGACCCAGTACTTC. Protein: CASSPRLALQETQYF.

The sample holds a few counts of this clone. The V gene is TRBV7-8, the J gene TRBJ1-5; 9 positions match TRBD1. The trim removed 4 bases at V and 7 bases at J, leaving 8 bases unmatched. The CDR3 is made up of 15 amino acids. Germline V gives CDR1 SGHVS, CDR2 FQNEAQ. The CDR3 here is CASSSRGTGTQPQHF. CDR3 in DNA: TGTGCCAGCAGCTCCCGGGGGACAGGGACACAGCCCCAGCATTTT.

The rearrangement uses TRBV13 and TRBJ2-7; D possibly corresponds to TRBD2 (7 bases). V was trimmed by 1 base and J by 5 bases, leaving 18 bases between them. The CDR3 is made up of 16 amino acids. Germline CDR1 PRHDT, CDR2 FYEKMQ (reference sequence). The DNA for the CDR3 is TGTGCCAGCAGCTTAGACTACAAGGGGGGGCGAAACGAGCAGTACTTC. This gives the protein CASSLDYKGGRNEQYF.

This chain connects TRBV7-2 to TRBJ2-3; D is undetermined. Germline assignment: CDR1 SGHTA and CDR2 FQGNSA. The CDR3 covers 13 residues. V lost 2 bases, J lost 4 bases, and 7 bases lay in between. CDR3 region: CASSLMGADTQYF. CDR3 sequence (DNA): TGTGCCAGCAGCTTAATGGGCGCAGATACGCAGTATTTT.

This clone appeared a few times. The chain links TRBV9 to TRBJ2-3; D gene ambiguous. The germline V and J ends were trimmed by 5 bases and 1 base, with 11 bases remaining between them. Germline loops: CDR1 SGDLS, CDR2 YYNGEE. This CDR3 comprises 14 residues. CDR3 DNA: TGTGCCAGCAGAAAAGGTGGGGGCACAGATACGCAGTATTTT. It specifies CASRKGGGTDTQYF.

The chain couples TRBV6-6 to TRBJ1-1; D gene uncertain. Looked up from germline, CDR1 is MNHNY and CDR2 is SVGAGI (reference sequence). The CDR3 sequence is 14 residues long. V lost 2 bases and J 0 bases, leaving 7 bases between the germline ends. This CDR3 is CASSYANMNTEAFF. The CDR3 bases are TGTGCCAGCAGTTACGCAAATATGAACACTGAAGCTTTCTTT.

V is TRBV20-1 and J is TRBJ2-7; D is ambiguous. Germline V gene data show CDR1 as DFQATT and CDR2 as SNEGSKA (reference sequence). CDR3 length: 11 residues. Trimming removed 5 bases from V and 0 bases from J, with 5 bases in between. The CDR3 is CSARSSYEQYF. The CDR3 DNA reads as TGCAGTGCTCGAAGCTCCTACGAGCAGTACTTC.

The V gene is TRBV5-8, the J gene TRBJ1-5, with D perhaps TRBD1 (6 bases). Trimming took 1 base from V and 3 from J, leaving 8 bases between them. Germline loops: CDR1 SGHTS, CDR2 YDEGEE. CDR3 length: 14 amino acids. In DNA, the CDR3 is TGTGCCAGCAGCTTGTGGGGGGCCAATCAGCCCCAGCATTTT. It translates to CASSLWGANQPQHF.

The CDR3 sequence: CASSILGGRAYEQYF. CDR3 coding DNA: TGTGCCAGTAGTATTTTGGGGGGCCGGGCGTACGAGCAGTACTTC. The chain carries TRBV19 and TRBJ2-7; perhaps D is TRBD1 or TRBD2 (6 bases each). V was clipped by 3 bases and J by 4 bases, with 16 bases between them. CDR1 is LNHDA, CDR2 SQIVND, per germline (reference sequence). The CDR3 loop spans 15 amino acids.

V is TRBV9 and J is TRBJ1-5; TRBD1 is a possible D gene (6 bases). Trimming took 0 bases from V and 1 from J, leaving 8 bases between them. The CDR3 is made up of 15 amino acids. Per germline, CDR1 SGDLS and CDR2 YYNGEE. The CDR3 DNA is TGTGCCAGCAGCGTAGATGGGGGCAGCAATCAGCCCCAGCATTTT. Its protein product is CASSVDGGSNQPQHF. Filled out from reference TRBV9 and TRBJ1-5, the complete variable domain reads DSGVTQTPKHLITATGQRVTLRCSPRSGDLSVYWYQQSLDQGLQFLIQYYNGEERAKGNILERFSAQQFPDLHSELNLSSLELGDSALYFCASSVDGGSNQPQHFGDGTRLSIL.

The chain links TRBV7-9 to TRBJ1-6; the match to TRBD1 covers 9 bases. V dropped 4 bases and J dropped 7; count of bases not matched to a gene: 5. The CDR3 length is 15 residues. Germline-derived CDR1 and CDR2 are SEHNR and FQNEAQ (reference sequence). The CDR3 bases are TGTGCCAGCAGCTGGAGGGGACAGGGAAATTCACCCCTCCACTTT. It translates to CASSWRGQGNSPLHF.

This chain uses TRBV4-1 with TRBJ2-2; D uncertain. The CDR3 sequence is 17 residues long. Trimming took 1 base from V and 4 from J, leaving 16 bases between them. Germline V lookup: CDR1 MGHRA, CDR2 YSYEKL. CDR3 DNA sequence: TGCGCCAGCAGCCAAGTACCCTGGGCCTTGGGCACCGGGGAGCTGTTTTTT. Encoded protein: CASSQVPWALGTGELFF.

The rearrangement links TRBV5-6 to TRBJ2-3; 8 positions match TRBD2. The germline V gene has CDR1 SGHDT and CDR2 YYEEEE. The CDR3 has 19 amino acids. V trimming: 2 bases; J trimming: 5 bases; junction bases outside the gene matches: 19. The CDR3, as DNA: TGTGCCAGCAGCTTAAGTAAGATGGAGGCGGGGGGATGGGGAGATACGCAGTATTTT. Its protein product is CASSLSKMEAGGWGDTQYF.

The chain links TRBV7-9 to TRBJ1-3; D not resolved. Per germline, CDR1 SEHNR and CDR2 FQNEAQ (reference sequence). V was shortened by 1 base and J by 2 bases, with 6 bases between the two germline ends. The CDR3 contains 14 residues. The CDR3 is CASSLGQAGNTIYF. As DNA, the CDR3 is TGTGCCAGCAGCTTAGGGCAAGCTGGAAACACCATATATTTT.

V is TRBV11-2 and J is TRBJ1-3; 9 bases fit TRBD1. In germline, CDR1 is SGHAT, CDR2 FQNNGV. The CDR3 runs 18 residues. Trimming removed 2 bases from V and 2 bases from J; junction bases left unmatched: 10. CDR3 in DNA: TGTGCCAGCAGCTTACGGACAGGGGTCGCGGGTGCTGGAAACACCATATATTTT. Translating it yields CASSLRTGVAGAGNTIYF.

The CDR3 reads CASSLLQAYEQYF. DNA of the CDR3: TGTGCCAGCAGCTTACTGCAGGCCTACGAGCAGTACTTC. V is TRBV7-8 and J is TRBJ2-7; no reliable D call. The germline V gene has CDR1 SGHVS and CDR2 FQNEAQ. The CDR3 length is 13 residues. V lost 2 bases, J lost 2 bases, and 7 bases lay in between.

This clone was counted between two and nine times. The chain employs TRBV19 and TRBJ2-2, with no clear D. CDR1 LNHDA and CDR2 SQIVND come from the germline V gene (reference sequence). The CDR3 totals 12 residues. With 8 bases removed from V and 1 base from J, the gap between germline ends came to 5 bases. CDR3 protein: CASRQNTGELFF. The CDR3 nucleotides are TGTGCCAGTCGGCAGAACACCGGGGAGCTGTTTTTT.

This clone has a handful of counts. Here the CDR3 reads CASSPVGDTQYF. CDR3 bases: TGTGCCAGCAGCCCAGTCGGGGATACGCAGTATTTT. The chain combines TRBV7-2 with TRBJ2-3; D ambiguous. Deletions cut 5 bases from V and 6 bases from J, with 9 bases between. Germline CDR1 SGHTA, CDR2 FQGNSA. The CDR3 consists of 12 residues.

The gene calls are TRBV10-2 and TRBJ2-5; TRBD1 or TRBD2 may be the D gene (6 bases each). The J call may be mistaken, given a closer DNA end match to TRBJ2-7. Germline-derived CDR1 and CDR2 are WSHSY and SAAADI. There are 18 residues in the CDR3. Written as DNA, the CDR3 is TGCGCCAGCAGTGAAGGGGGACTCAGGGGCAAGAGCTCCTACGAGCAGTACTTC. Translation: CASSEGGLRGKSSYEQYF.

The J gene is TRBJ1-1, the V gene TRBV6-1, with TRBD1 matching 7 bases. The germline CDR1 and CDR2 sequences are MNHNS and SASEGT. The CDR3 is 14 amino acids. V shed 4 bases, J shed 5 bases, and the junction held 7 bases outside the gene matches. CDR3 sequence: CASSAHTGDTEAFF. The CDR3 DNA is TGTGCCAGCAGTGCCCACACAGGGGATACTGAAGCTTTCTTT.

V and J are TRBV7-9 and TRBJ2-7, with D tentatively TRBD1 (7 bases). Per the germline V gene, CDR1 is SEHNR and CDR2 is FQNEAQ (reference sequence). The length of the CDR3 is 13 residues. V was cut by 5 bases and J by 6 bases, with 14 bases left in between. In DNA form, the CDR3 reads TGTGCCAGCAGCCCCAGGGGGGAGAGCGAGCAGTACTTC. Amino acids: CASSPRGESEQYF.